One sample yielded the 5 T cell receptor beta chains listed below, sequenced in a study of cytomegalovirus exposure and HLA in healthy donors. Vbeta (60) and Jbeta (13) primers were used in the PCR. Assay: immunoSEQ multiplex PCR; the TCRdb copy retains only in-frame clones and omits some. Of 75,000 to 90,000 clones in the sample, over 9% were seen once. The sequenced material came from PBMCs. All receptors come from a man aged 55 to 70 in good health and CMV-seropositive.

The CDR3 region has the DNA TGTGCCAGCACCGGGGGATCCTCAGTCACACGGCAGTATTTT. Translating gives CASTGGSSVTRQYF. V and J are TRBV9 and TRBJ2-3; a possible D gene is TRBD2 (6 bases). There are 14 residues in the CDR3. Deletions cut 6 bases from V and 11 bases from J, with 22 bases between. CDR1 SGDLS and CDR2 YYNGEE come from the germline V gene.

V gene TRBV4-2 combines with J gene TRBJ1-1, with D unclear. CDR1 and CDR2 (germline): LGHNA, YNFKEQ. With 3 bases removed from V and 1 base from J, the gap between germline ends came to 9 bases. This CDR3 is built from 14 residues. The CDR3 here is CASSQEGGNTEAFF. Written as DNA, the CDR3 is TGTGCCAGCAGCCAGGAGGGAGGGAACACTGAAGCTTTCTTT.

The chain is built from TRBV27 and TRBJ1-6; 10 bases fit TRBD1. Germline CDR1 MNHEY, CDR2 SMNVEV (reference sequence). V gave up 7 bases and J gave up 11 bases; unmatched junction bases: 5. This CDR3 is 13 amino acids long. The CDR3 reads CASKLGQGTPLHF. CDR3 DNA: TGTGCCAGCAAATTGGGACAGGGGACACCCCTCCACTTT.

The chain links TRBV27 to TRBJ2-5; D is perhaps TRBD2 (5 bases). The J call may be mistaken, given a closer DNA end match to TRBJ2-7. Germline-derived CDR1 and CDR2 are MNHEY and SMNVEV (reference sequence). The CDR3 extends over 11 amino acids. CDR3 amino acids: CASGSFSEQYF. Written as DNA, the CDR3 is TGTGCCAGCGGGAGTTTCTCCGAGCAGTACTTC.

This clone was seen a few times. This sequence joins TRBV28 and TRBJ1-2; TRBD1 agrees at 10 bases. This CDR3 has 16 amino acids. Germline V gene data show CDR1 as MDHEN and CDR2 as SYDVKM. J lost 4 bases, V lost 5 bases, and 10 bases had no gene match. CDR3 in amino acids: CASSLSTGGGFYGYTF. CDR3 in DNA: TGTGCCAGCAGTCTCTCGACAGGGGGCGGATTCTATGGCTACACCTTC.